This T cell receptor beta chain comes out of a study of shared clonotypes between healthy human individuals. V was cut by 3 bases and J by 7 bases, with 15 bases left in between. From germline, CDR1 is SEHNR and CDR2 FQNEAQ (reference sequence). The CDR3 contains 15 residues. TCRdb's copy holds only in-frame clones and misses some; the assay was immunoSEQ multiplex PCR. The data contain 1,400,000 or so clones, less than 99% of them singletons. The sample holds one count of this clone. The sequenced sample consisted of naive CD4+ T cells sorted from blood. As for subset: CD45RA+ positively selected. The chain joins TRBV7-9 to TRBJ1-4, with D possibly TRBD1 on 6 matching bases. The TCR originated in a young man in good health. The CDR3 nucleotides are TGTGCCAGCAGCTTCTACAGGGTGGGATCTGAAAAACTGTTTTTT. This codes for CASSFYRVGSEKLFF.